A selection of T cell receptor beta chains follows, all from one sample in a study of shared clonotypes between healthy human individuals. Clones were sequenced by immunoSEQ multiplex PCR, and TCRdb holds only the in-frame ones, with some missing. The table includes fewer than 600,000 clones, roughly four fifths detected once. Input material: PBMCs. The receptors here all came from a woman in her forties in good health. Some clones in this sample may be carry-over from other donors' samples. The CDR3 runs from the conserved cysteine through the conserved F or W. D genes are given only for firm matches. Expanded clones are given a class, and other clones once, few, many or no size at all.

abundance,d_gene,j_gene,v_gene,len,CDR3nt,CDR3aa
once,TRBD1,TRBJ1-2,TRBV19,15,TGTGCCAGTAGTATAGAGAGCGGGACAGGGGATGGCTACACCTTC,CASSIESGTGDGYTF
.,TRBD1,TRBJ1-5,TRBV7-2,16,TGTGCCAGCAGCTATACTACAGGGGGCCGCGGTCAGCCCCAGCATTTT,CASSYTTGGRGQPQHF
.,.,TRBJ1-2,TRBV15,15,TGTGCCACCAGCAGGGAAATACAGGGAAATAATGGCTACACCTTC,CATSREIQGNNGYTF
.,.,TRBJ2-1,TRBV18,15,TGTGCCAGCTCGCCTACACAGAGCTCCTACAATGAGCAGTTCTTC,CASSPTQSSYNEQFF
.,TRBD2,TRBJ2-7,TRBV25-1,16,TGTGCCGGCAGCGTAACTAGCGGGAGTTATCCCTACGAGCAGTACTTC,CAGSVTSGSYPYEQYF
once,.,TRBJ2-7,TRBV10-2,15,TGCGCCAGCAGTGAGTCGGGTATACCCACCCACGAGCAGTACTTC,CASSESGIPTHEQYF
.,.,TRBJ1-2,TRBV21-1,16,TGTGCCAGCAGCGCGACAGGGATCGTTTTCCTTTATGGCTACACCTTC,CASSATGIVFLYGYTF
few,TRBD1,TRBJ1-2,TRBV6-4,15,TGTGCCAGCAGGCCGGGACAGGGGAGCAACTATGGCTACACCTTC,CASRPGQGSNYGYTF
.,.,TRBJ2-3,TRBV7-7,15,TGTGCCAGCAGCTTAGGGCGACAGGGCACAGATACGCAGTATTTT,CASSLGRQGTDTQYF
few,TRBD1,TRBJ2-5,TRBV28,14,TGTGCCAGCAGCGGACAGGGGCCTAAAGAGACCCAGTACTTC,CASSGQGPKETQYF
.,.,TRBJ2-6,TRBV4-3,16,TGCGCCAGCAGCCAAGATCTGGCGGCTGGGGCCAACGTCCTGACTTTC,CASSQDLAAGANVLTF
.,TRBD1,TRBJ2-7,TRBV5-1,15,TGCGCCAGCAGCTTGGGCAGGGGGAGCTCCTACGAGCAGTACTTC,CASSLGRGSSYEQYF
.,.,TRBJ1-1,TRBV18,14,TGTGCCAGCTCACCGGGGCGGGGAAACACTGAAGCTTTCTTT,CASSPGRGNTEAFF
.,.,TRBJ1-2,TRBV28,15,TGTGCCAGCAGACTGACCCGCAGAGATAACTATGGCTACACCTTC,CASRLTRRDNYGYTF
.,.,TRBJ2-2,TRBV7-9,14,TGTGCCAGTTCAAGGGAGTGGCGGACCGGGGAGCTGTTTTTT,CASSREWRTGELFF
.,TRBD2,TRBJ2-1,TRBV19,16,TGTGCCAGTAGTGAGGGACTAGCGGGAATTTACAATGAGCAGTTCTTC,CASSEGLAGIYNEQFF
.,TRBD1,TRBJ1-5,TRBV4-1,15,TGCGCCAGCAGCCAAGAAATCCAGGGGGGTCAGCCCCAGCATTTC,CASSQEIQGGQPQHF
.,TRBD1,TRBJ2-3,TRBV7-2,15,TGTGCCAGCAGCTCAGGACAGGGAATCACAGATACGCAGTATTTT,CASSSGQGITDTQYF
.,.,TRBJ2-7,TRBV14,14,TGTGCCAGCTCCCGAAGCTTAGTGGGCGACGAGCAGTACTTC,CASSRSLVGDEQYF
.,.,TRBJ2-5,TRBV2,14,TGTGCCAGCAGCGCAGGGGTAGACCAAGAGACCCAGTACTTC,CASSAGVDQETQYF
once,.,TRBJ2-3,TRBV6-1,14,TGTGCCGGGGAGCTCGTGGATGGTACAGATACGCAGTATTTT,CAGELVDGTDTQYF
.,TRBD1,TRBJ2-7,TRBV2,15,TGTGCCAGCAGTGAAGCGTCGGGACAGCGCTACGAGCAGTACTTC,CASSEASGQRYEQYF
few,.,TRBJ1-5,TRBV6-1,14,TGTGCCAGCAGTGATTCTGCCCTCAATCAGCCCCAGCATTTT,CASSDSALNQPQHF
.,TRBD2,TRBJ2-5,TRBV19,14,TGTGCCAGTAGTACCAGCGGGATAGGGGAGACCCAGTACTTC,CASSTSGIGETQYF
.,.,TRBJ1-3,TRBV28,17,TGTGCCAGCAGTTTGGTCGGGACGGTCTTCTATGGAAACACCATATATTTT,CASSLVGTVFYGNTIYF
few,.,TRBJ2-7,TRBV7-9,13,TGTGCCAGCAGCCCAGGATGGGGGCGCGAGCAGTACTTC,CASSPGWGREQYF
.,TRBD2,TRBJ2-3,TRBV27,15,TGTGCCAGCAGCGGGGCGGGAGAGGGGACAGATACGCAGTATTTT,CASSGAGEGTDTQYF
.,.,TRBJ2-3,TRBV7-6,13,TGTGCCAGCAGCTCCCTTCCCACAGATACGCAGTATTTT,CASSSLPTDTQYF
.,TRBD1,TRBJ1-2,TRBV15,15,TGTGCCACCAGCAGAGATCAAGGGGGCGGGTATGGCTACACCTTC,CATSRDQGGGYGYTF
many,TRBD2,TRBJ2-1,TRBV4-2,16,TGTGCCAGCAGCCAAGGATCTAGCGGAGATTACAATGAGCAGTTCTTC,CASSQGSSGDYNEQFF
few,.,TRBJ2-5,TRBV5-5,15,TGTGCCAGCAGCTTGGGGTCGGGAACCCAAGAGACCCAGTACTTC,CASSLGSGTQETQYF
few,.,TRBJ2-3,TRBV5-1,15,TGCGCCAGCAGCTTGGCGGCGCAGTACACAGATACGCAGTATTTT,CASSLAAQYTDTQYF
.,.,TRBJ2-3,TRBV6-6,13,TGTGCCAGCAGACCTGGACTGGCAGATACGCAGTATTTT,CASRPGLADTQYF
.,TRBD2,TRBJ2-1,TRBV11-3,15,TGTGCCAGCAGCCCAGAGACTAGCTCGGGCAATGAGCAGTTCTTC,CASSPETSSGNEQFF
.,.,TRBJ2-2,TRBV15,15,TGTGCCACCAGCAGAGAAGGGGGGCGGGGCGGGGAGCTGTTTTTT,CATSREGGRGGELFF
once,.,TRBJ2-5,TRBV5-4,15,TGTGCCAGCAGCTTGGCGGTAGGGCTCCAAGAGACCCAGTACTTC,CASSLAVGLQETQYF
.,.,TRBJ1-4,TRBV19,14,TGTGCCAGCGCAAAACAGGGTACGAAGGAAAAACTGTTTTTT,CASAKQGTKEKLFF
.,.,TRBJ2-7,TRBV5-1,18,TGCGCCAGCAGCCCTGTAGGCTACTCAAAAAACCCCTCCTACGAGCAGTACTTC,CASSPVGYSKNPSYEQYF
.,TRBD2,TRBJ2-7,TRBV5-6,18,TGTGCCAGCAGCTCACTCGGTCAACTAGCGGGAGGAGACTACGAGCAGTACTTC,CASSSLGQLAGGDYEQYF
few,.,TRBJ2-5,TRBV19,11,TGTGCCAGTAGCTATGGAGAGACCCAGTACTTC,CASSYGETQYF
.,.,TRBJ1-5,TRBV19,17,TGTGCCAGTAGTACCCCCTATGGGGGGGAACTTAATCAGCCCCAGCATTTT,CASSTPYGGELNQPQHF
.,.,TRBJ1-2,TRBV7-2,14,TGTGCCAGCAGCTTAGATGGTAACCTTGATGGCTACACCTTC,CASSLDGNLDGYTF
.,.,TRBJ2-3,TRBV4-1,14,TGCGCCAGCAGCTTAAGGGCAGATGAAGATACGCAGTATTTT,CASSLRADEDTQYF
.,TRBD2,TRBJ2-3,TRBV5-6,18,TGTGCCAGCAGCTTGACGGGACTAGGGGTCCTCCGCACAGATACGCAGTATTTT,CASSLTGLGVLRTDTQYF